The clone carrying this T cell receptor beta chain was counted a few times. One end of the junction fails to match germline, which may point to a read error. The CDR3 runs 15 residues. CDR1 is SSHAT and CDR2 is FNYEAQ in the germline V gene (reference sequence). This sample stems from a study of T cells after yellow fever vaccination. MiXCR was run by TCRdb on the 5' RACE reads, yielding one entry per CDR3 protein. The sample contains 300,000 or so distinct CDR3 sequences, 4% of which appear only once. The input for sequencing was PBMCs, taken 5 days after the yellow fever booster vaccination. The sequence came from a man younger than 35 who received the YFV17D yellow fever vaccine. The chain uses TRBV7-7 and TRBJ2-5; tentatively, D is TRBD2 (5 bases). The CDR3 region has the DNA TGTGCTAGCAGCCAGAGGGTAGGAGGACGAGAGACCCAGTACTTC. Translated: CASSQRVGGRETQYF.